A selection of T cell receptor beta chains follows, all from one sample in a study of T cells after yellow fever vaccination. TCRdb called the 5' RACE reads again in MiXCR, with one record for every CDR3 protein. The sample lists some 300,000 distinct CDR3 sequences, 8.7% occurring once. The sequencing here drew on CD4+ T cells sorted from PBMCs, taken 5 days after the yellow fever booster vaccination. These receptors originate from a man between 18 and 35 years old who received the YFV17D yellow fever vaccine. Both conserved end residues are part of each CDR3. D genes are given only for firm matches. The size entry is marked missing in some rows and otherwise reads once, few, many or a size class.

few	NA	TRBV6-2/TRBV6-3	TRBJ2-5	TGTGCCAGCAGTTATGAGGGGGGCACTGAGACCCAGTACTTC	CASSYEGGTETQYF
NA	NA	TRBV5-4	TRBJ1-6	TGTGCCAGCAGCTTGGTTGGACGGATAAAGTCACCCCTCCACTTT	CASSLVGRIKSPLHF
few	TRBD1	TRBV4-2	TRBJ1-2	TGTGCCAGCAGCCAGACGACAGGGCGGACTAACTATGGCTACACCTTC	CASSQTTGRTNYGYTF
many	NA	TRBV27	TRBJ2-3	TGTGCCAGCAGTTACGGATCCACAGATACGCAGTATTTT	CASSYGSTDTQYF
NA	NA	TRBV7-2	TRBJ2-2	TGTGCCAGCAGCATCGCCACGGGGGACACCGGGGAGCTGTTTTTT	CASSIATGDTGELFF
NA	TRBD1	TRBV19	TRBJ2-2	TGTGCCAGTAGGACCCCGGGACAGATTTACACCGGGGAGCTGTTTTTT	CASRTPGQIYTGELFF
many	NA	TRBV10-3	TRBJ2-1	TGTGCCCATCAGTCAGTGCCTGAGCAGTTCTTC	CAHQSVPEQFF
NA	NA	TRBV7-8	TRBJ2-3	TGTGCCAGCAGCCCTGGAATACCCATCATAGATACGCAGTATTTT	CASSPGIPIIDTQYF
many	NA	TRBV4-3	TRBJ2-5	TGCGCCAGCAGCCAAGATGGCCTGCACGAGACCCAGTACTTC	CASSQDGLHETQYF
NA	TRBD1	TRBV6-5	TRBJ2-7	TGTGCCAGCAGTTACAGGACAGGGAACTACGAGCAGTACTTC	CASSYRTGNYEQYF
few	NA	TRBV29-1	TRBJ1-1	TGCAGCGTTGAACGTCCCCCGGGGGCTTTCTTT	CSVERPPGAFF
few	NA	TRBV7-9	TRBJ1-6	TGTGCCAGCAGCTTATTTGGCAGTGATTCACCCCTCCACTTT	CASSLFGSDSPLHF
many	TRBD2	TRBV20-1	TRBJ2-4	TGCAGTGCTAGGGAGCGGGGGGGCCCGAGCATTCAGTACTTC	CSARERGGPSIQYF
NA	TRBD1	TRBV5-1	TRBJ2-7	TGCGCCAGCAGCCACGGGACAGGCGAGCAGTACTTC	CASSHGTGEQYF
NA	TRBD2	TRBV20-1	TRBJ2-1	TGCAGTGCTAGTCGGGGGAGGGGACGCTCCTACAATGAGCAGTTCTTC	CSASRGRGRSYNEQFF
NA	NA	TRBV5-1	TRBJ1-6	TGCGCCAGCAGCCTGGGGGGGAAAGGGGAGTTCGATTCACCCCTCCACTTT	CASSLGGKGEFDSPLHF
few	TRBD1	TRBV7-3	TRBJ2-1	TGTGCCAGCAGCCAAACTTCAGGGGGACGGTATGAGCAGTTCTTC	CASSQTSGGRYEQFF
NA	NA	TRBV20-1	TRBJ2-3	TGCAGTGCGAAACCGGGACATCACACAGATACGCAGTATTTT	CSAKPGHHTDTQYF
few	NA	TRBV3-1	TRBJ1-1	TGTGCCAGCAGCCCCAGTTTCCGGAACACTGAAGCTTTCTTT	CASSPSFRNTEAFF
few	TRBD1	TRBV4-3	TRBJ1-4	TGCGCCAGCAGCCAAGTTGCGGGAAACAGGGGTTGGAATGAAAAACTGTTTTTT	CASSQVAGNRGWNEKLFF
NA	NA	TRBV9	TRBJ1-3	TGTGCCAGCAGCGATCAGAGTAAAATCTCTGGAAACACCATATATTTT	CASSDQSKISGNTIYF
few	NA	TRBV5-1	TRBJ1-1	TGCGCCAGCAGCTTGGTGGGGGCCGGAGCTGAAGCTTTCTTT	CASSLVGAGAEAFF
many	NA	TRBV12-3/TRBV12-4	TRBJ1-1	TGTGCCAGCAGTTTAGCCGCTGAAGCTTTCTTT	CASSLAAEAFF
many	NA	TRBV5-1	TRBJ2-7	TGCGCCAGCAGCCCCTTCGGTTCCTGGGAGTACTTC	CASSPFGSWEYF
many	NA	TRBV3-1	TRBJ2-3	TGTGCCAGCAGCCAAGCCGGCAGGGATTCGCAGTATTTT	CASSQAGRDSQYF
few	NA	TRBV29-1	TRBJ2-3	TGCAGCGTTGAATGGCTCTGGCAGGGCACAGATACGCAGTATTTT	CSVEWLWQGTDTQYF
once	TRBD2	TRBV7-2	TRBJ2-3	TGTGCCAGCAGCATCTCTAGCGGGGGAATCGGAGATACGCAGTATTTT	CASSISSGGIGDTQYF
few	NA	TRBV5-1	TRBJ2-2	TGCGCCAGCAGCTTGGACGCGAACACCGGGGAGCTGTTTTTT	CASSLDANTGELFF
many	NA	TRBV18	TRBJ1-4	TGTGCCAGCAGCCCCGGGCCCAATGAAAAACTGTTTTTT	CASSPGPNEKLFF
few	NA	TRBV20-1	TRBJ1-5	TGCAGTGCTCCCCGGGGCCAGGGGAGCAATCAGCCCCAGCATTTT	CSAPRGQGSNQPQHF
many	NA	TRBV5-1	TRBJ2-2	TGCGCCAGCACGGCGGAGAGCGGCGGGGAGCTGTTTTTT	CASTAESGGELFF
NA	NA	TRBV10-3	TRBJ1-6	TGTGCCATCAGTGTACAGCCAGATAATTCACCCCTCCACTTT	CAISVQPDNSPLHF
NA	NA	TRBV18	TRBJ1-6	TGTGCCAGCTCACCCGGTCCCGGTGATTCACCCCTCCACTTT	CASSPGPGDSPLHF
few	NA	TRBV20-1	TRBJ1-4	TGCAGTGCTAGAAGCAGGACTAATGAAAAACTGTTTTTT	CSARSRTNEKLFF
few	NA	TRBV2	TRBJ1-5	TGTGCCAGCAGCGAAGACGGAGTTCCAAATCAGCCCCAGCATTTT	CASSEDGVPNQPQHF
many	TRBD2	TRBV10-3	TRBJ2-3	TGTGCCATCAGTGAGTCCGGACTAGCCCCAGATACGCAGTATTTT	CAISESGLAPDTQYF
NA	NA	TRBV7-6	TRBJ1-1	TGTGCCAGCAGCTTAAGATTTTCCAGGGAGGGCACTGAAGCTTTCTTT	CASSLRFSREGTEAFF
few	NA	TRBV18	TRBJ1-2	TGTGCCAGCTCACCAAACCCTGGCTACACCTTC	CASSPNPGYTF
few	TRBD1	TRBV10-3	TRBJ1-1	TGTGCCATCACCCTCGGGACAGGGCAAAACACTGAAGCTTTCTTT	CAITLGTGQNTEAFF
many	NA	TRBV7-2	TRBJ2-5	TGTGCCAGCAGCTTAGGGGCAGCCCAAGAGACCCAGTACTTC	CASSLGAAQETQYF
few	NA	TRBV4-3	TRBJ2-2	TGCGCCAGCAGCCAAGCCCAGGGGCGGACCGGGGAGCTGTTTTTT	CASSQAQGRTGELFF
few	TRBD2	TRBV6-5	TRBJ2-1	TGTGCCAGCAGACCACTAGCGGGGGAATACAATGAGCAGTTCTTC	CASRPLAGEYNEQFF
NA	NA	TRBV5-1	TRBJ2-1	TGCGCCAGCACGACAGAAGCGGTGGCCCTCCATTCCTACAATGAGCAGTTCTTC	CASTTEAVALHSYNEQFF
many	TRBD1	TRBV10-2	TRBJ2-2	TGCGCCAGCAGATCAGGGGGCCAATGGGCCGGGGAGCTGTTTTTT	CASRSGGQWAGELFF
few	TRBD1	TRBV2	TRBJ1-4	TGTGCCAGCACCAGGGGACAGCCCGCAACTAATGAAAAACTGTTTTTT	CASTRGQPATNEKLFF
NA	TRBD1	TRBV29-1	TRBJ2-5	TGCAGCGTTGAAGACGGACAGGGTGGAGAGACCCAGTACTTC	CSVEDGQGGETQYF
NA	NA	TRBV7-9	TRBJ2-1	TGTGCCAGCAGCTCCTCAGGTTGGGATGAGCAGTTCTTC	CASSSSGWDEQFF